This T cell receptor beta chain is drawn from a study of regulatory T cells in long-lasting Graves disease (TCRdb year 2021). Turning to the overall study: In the newly diagnosed Graves' disease group, patients had been taking antithyroid drugs for less than 3 months. This study used TCR sequencing and RNA sequencing of peripheral blood to compare persistent Graves' disease patients against newly diagnosed Graves' disease patients. The study was registered as a clinical trial and conducted in China. A total of about 33 samples underwent TCR sequencing: around 13 from persistent and around 20 from newly diagnosed Graves' disease patients.

In the paper's terms, the time point label means: newly diagnosed GD, antithyroid drugs for less than 3 months. For both TCR sequencing and RNA sequencing, RNA was extracted from PBMCs in TRIzol. The diagnosis of Graves' disease followed American Thyroid Association guidelines. Recruitment of patients was carried out at an endocrinology department in Xi'an, China. From each patient, around 8.3 milliliters of peripheral blood was collected into an EDTA anticoagulant tube. Ficoll Paque Plus density gradient separation was used to isolate PBMCs, and no further T cell sorting was performed. An Agilent 2100 Bioanalyzer and agarose gel were used to check RNA quality, and a NanoDrop 2000 was used to measure RNA concentration. Looking up the germline V gene yields CDR1 MDHEN and CDR2 SYDVKM. The V end loses 2 bases and the J end loses 0 bases, and a stretch of 10 bases separates them. Including cysteine and phenylalanine, the CDR3 has 15 amino acids. Only the CDR3 portion is preserved as DNA: 45 bases, with reading frame beginning at the first base.

Libraries were constructed by multiplex PCR. Sequencing used an Illumina HiSeq 4000. TCR beta libraries were built with iRepertoire HTBI primers and Arm-PCR amplification of CDR3 regions. Before sequencing, the PCR products underwent gel purification. The authors processed their data as follows. Gene usage analysis of CDR3 amino acid clonotypes relied on the roughly 60 TRBV and about 15 TRBJ segments identified across samples. COPE and FqMerger were used to merge filtered high-quality paired reads into contigs. BLAST was used to align contigs to IMGT TRBV, TRBD and TRBJ reference genes, and CDR3 was defined according to IMGT. Clonotypes above 0.1% frequency were classified as highly expanded clones. Shannon entropy served as the measure of repertoire diversity, while the Gini coefficient captured V-J evenness. Public clonotypes were defined as clonotypes shared by more than one individual. In TCRdb, the public reads were trimmed at Q25 with fastp and aligned with MiXCR, with productive beta chains retained. Identical CDR3 proteins give one entry, which carries the most common genes and DNA. These V and J calls derive from TCRdb rather than the authors' analysis. For this sample there are about 450,000 distinct CDR3 sequences; 11% to 15% appear just once. Jointly, the top ten make up more than 15% of the sample.

In this sample, this clonotype turned up many times. Its recognized antigen is unknown. No clone much larger than this one lies a single base away; base qualities are absent. The investigation overall reported the following: Sequencing and analysis were restricted to the TCR beta chain. The authors noted that the small sample size was a limitation that may lower accuracy. A larger number of public clonotypes was shared among persistent patients (around 2,700) than among newly diagnosed patients (roughly 1,000). Preferential use of TRBV28, TRBJ1-2 and TRBJ2-5 was observed in persistent disease, whereas TRBV20-1 and TRBJ2-1 were favored in newly diagnosed disease. The study examined only peripheral blood because the primary lesion, thyroid tissue, could not be accessed. Persistent Graves' disease patients showed lower TCR Shannon entropy and fewer highly expanded clones than newly diagnosed patients, suggesting clonal expansion.

The sample also formed part of further work on T cells in Graves' hyperthyroidism and ophthalmopathy. That second publication adds: Stable Graves' hyperthyroidism was defined as the absence of progression to ophthalmopathy over 18 months of follow-up. The hyperthyroidism patients were between 18 and 65 years old and newly diagnosed, with a disease duration of less than 2 months. The study excluded patients with uncontrolled infections, other autoimmune diseases, pregnancy or lactation. Diagnoses relied on clinical symptoms, serum thyroxine and TRAb, thyroid ultrasound and orbital computed tomography. For the first round of RT-PCR on the TCR CDR3, the HTBI primer set was used together with the Qiagen OneStep RT-PCR kit. Most expanded thyroid clonotypes (frequency above 0.001) were also detected in blood, suggesting blood repertoires may reflect thyroid immune responses. A 13 V-J signature model separated ophthalmopathy from stable hyperthyroidism, with about 90% sensitivity and about 81% specificity in cross-validation and 80%/75% in testing. In validation, the model predicted progression to ophthalmopathy a median of about 6 months before onset, with roughly 68% sensitivity and roughly 72% specificity. A discovery cohort of about a hundred patients, about 40 with Graves' ophthalmopathy and 55 to 65 with stable Graves' hyperthyroidism, was used to find distinguishing TCR V-J signatures. Prospective prediction of ophthalmopathy was tested in an independent validation cohort of about 19 hyperthyroidism patients and some 17 patients who later progressed to ophthalmopathy. For training and testing, the roughly 100 patients in the discovery cohort were randomly divided in a 7:3 ratio. In addition, the study compared T-cell repertoires in thyroid tissue and in blood from a handful of Graves' hyperthyroidism patients. Following sampling, methimazole starting at 30 mg daily was given to hyperthyroidism patients, and high-dose intravenous methylprednisolone was given to ophthalmopathy patients. Libraries were constructed in a second round of multiplex PCR, after which size selection and purification were carried out. Paired-end sequencing of the libraries was performed with 100 bp reads on an Illumina HiSeq2000. Raw data were processed with SOAPnuke, discarding reads with adapters, uncalled bases, mean Phred below 15, or no exact constant-primer or identifier match. COPE v1.2.5 was used to merge the high-quality paired reads, and each unique nucleotide sequence was defined as a clonotype. MiTCR v1.1 was used to align clonotypes to the IMGT TRBV, TRBD and TRBJ reference segments. The analysis included only V-J combinations with a frequency above 0.0001, which together covered 99% to 99.2% of the repertoires. The TCS score was defined as F50 (clonal expansion) divided by E x V (chaos), with BLOSUM62-based TCRdist calculated between CDR3 peptides within each V-J. Welch's t-statistics and random forest reduced just over 500 V-J features to 10 to 15, which were used in a naive Bayes classifier (R e1071). No statistical method was used to set the sample size in advance, and investigators knew the group allocation. The paper describes TCR Vbeta CDR3 sequencing of 140 or so peripheral blood samples, made up of 43 ophthalmopathy patients, 70 to 75 hyperthyroidism patients and 17 progressor patients.

The source is a woman between 50 and 59 years old with Graves disease. Donor details come from another sample of the same person, matched by shared clones. The V gene is TRBV28 and the J gene is TRBJ2-5; no D gene call is confident. The material sequenced was peripheral blood mononuclear cells (PBMCs), taken at new diagnosis, from a patient treated with antithyroid drugs. CDR3 reads: CASSLVLSDQETQYF. Read as DNA, the sequence is TGTGCCAGCAGTTTAGTATTAAGCGACCAAGAGACCCAGTACTTC.